The 15 T cell receptor beta chains below come from one sample, sequenced in a study of T cells expressing NK-cell markers. TCRdb reprocessed the 5' RACE reads and stores each CDR3 protein as one record, lacking DNA. The ten most abundant clones cover more than 3.5% of a sample with hundreds of thousands of distinct CDR3 sequences. The sequenced sample consisted of blood T cells: a sorted CD56 or NKG2C T cell subset, CD4+ or CD8+ T cells, or bulk PBMC T cells (not recorded which). The receptors were sampled from a woman aged 18 to 75 in good health.

This chain's CDR3 is CSVGTGGRRREQYF. This chain links TRBV29-1 with TRBJ2-7; as DNA is missing, the TRBD1 call by TCRdb cannot be tested. Germline V gene data show CDR1 as SQVTM and CDR2 as ANQGSEA. CDR3 length: 14 amino acids.

This chain links TRBV5-1 with TRBJ1-2; the TCRdb call, TRBD1, lacks DNA for checking. This CDR3 is 15 amino acids long. Per germline, CDR1 SGHRS and CDR2 YFSETQ. This chain's CDR3 is CASSLQGQGSQGYTF.

This CDR3 reads CASSWTGAGNTIYF. The rearrangement uses TRBV12-3 or TRBV12-4 and TRBJ1-3; the D call from TCRdb, TRBD1, cannot be confirmed without DNA. The CDR3 is made up of 14 amino acids.

The chain employs TRBV5-1 and TRBJ2-5. CDR3 length equals 18 residues. CDR1 SGHRS and CDR2 YFSETQ come from the germline V gene. This chain's CDR3 is CASSLAKFGFKPQETQYF.

The chain employs TRBV5-1 and TRBJ1-2; without DNA, the TCRdb call of TRBD1 cannot be checked. The germline V gene encodes CDR1 SGHRS and CDR2 YFSETQ. The CDR3 sequence is 14 residues long. The CDR3 is CASSLLQGAPGYTF.

CDR3 sequence: CASSLRSRGETQYF. The rearrangement links TRBV11-3 to TRBJ2-5; absent DNA, TCRdb's TRBD2 call cannot be checked. Looked up from germline, CDR1 is SGHNT and CDR2 is YENEEA. The CDR3 consists of 14 residues.

This chain connects TRBV5-6 to TRBJ2-1; TCRdb's D call, TRBD1, is unchecked because there is no DNA. Looked up from germline, CDR1 is SGHDT and CDR2 is YYEEEE. The CDR3 spans 16 residues. This chain's CDR3 is CASSTGAAQPYNEQFF.

This chain joins TRBV20-1 and TRBJ1-1. The CDR3 has 11 amino acids. The germline V gene has CDR1 DFQATT and CDR2 SNEGSKA (reference sequence). CDR3 protein: CSAIGNTEAFF.

The V gene is TRBV20-1, the J gene TRBJ2-2. Looked up from germline, CDR1 is DFQATT and CDR2 is SNEGSKA (reference sequence). This CDR3 has 11 amino acids. The CDR3 sequence: CSAENTGELFF.

The V gene is TRBV29-1, the J gene TRBJ2-1. The germline gives CDR1 SQVTM, CDR2 ANQGSEA. This CDR3 is 13 amino acids long. This CDR3 is CSVDRRSYNEQFF.

The V gene is TRBV20-1, the J gene TRBJ2-3; the TCRdb D gene call, TRBD2, has no DNA to confirm it. The germline V gene encodes CDR1 DFQATT and CDR2 SNEGSKA (reference sequence). There are 16 residues in the CDR3. CDR3: CSAIEAREGTSDTQYF.

V usage is TRBV11-2 and J usage is TRBJ2-1; the D call of TRBD2 rests on TCRdb alone, since no DNA is present to check it. The CDR3 spans 12 residues. CDR1 is SGHAT and CDR2 is FQNNGV in the germline V gene. The CDR3 protein is CASSPGRTEQFF.

The chain couples TRBV25-1 to TRBJ1-1; TCRdb reports TRBD1, a call that lacks DNA to check it against. Germline V lookup: CDR1 MGHDK, CDR2 SYGVNS. The CDR3 extends over 14 amino acids. This chain's CDR3 is CASSDRTGHTEAFF.

The J gene is TRBJ2-5, the V gene TRBV11-2; TCRdb proposes TRBD2, but this gene call is untestable without DNA. This CDR3 has 14 residues. Germline V CDR1 and CDR2: SGHAT, FQNNGV. The CDR3 reads CASRTSGGEETQYF.

The rearrangement links TRBV14 to TRBJ2-5. This CDR3 is 12 amino acids long. Germline CDR1 is SGHDN and CDR2 is FVKESK. CDR3 amino acids: CASSQDRRTQYF.